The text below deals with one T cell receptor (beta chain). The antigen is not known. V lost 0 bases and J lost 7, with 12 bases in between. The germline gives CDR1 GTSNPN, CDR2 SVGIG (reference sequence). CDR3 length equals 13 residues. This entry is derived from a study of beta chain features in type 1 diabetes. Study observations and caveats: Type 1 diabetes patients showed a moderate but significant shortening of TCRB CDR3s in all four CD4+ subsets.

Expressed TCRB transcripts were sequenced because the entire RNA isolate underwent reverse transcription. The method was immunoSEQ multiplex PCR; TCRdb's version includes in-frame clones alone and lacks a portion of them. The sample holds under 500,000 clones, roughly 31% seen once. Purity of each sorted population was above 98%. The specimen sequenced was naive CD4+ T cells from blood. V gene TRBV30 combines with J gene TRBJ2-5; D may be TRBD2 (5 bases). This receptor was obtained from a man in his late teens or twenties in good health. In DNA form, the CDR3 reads TGTGCCTGGAGTGTGGACCTCGAGGGGACCCAGTACTTC. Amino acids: CAWSVDLEGTQYF. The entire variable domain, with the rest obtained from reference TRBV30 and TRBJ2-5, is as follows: SQTIHQWPATLVQPVGSPLSLECTVEGTSNPNLYWYRQAAGRGLQLLFYSVGIGQISSEVPQNLSASRPQDRQFILSSKKLLLSDSGFYLCAWSVDLEGTQYFGPGTRLLVL.